This TCR beta chain was captured by sequencing in a study of shared T cell receptors in the human thymus (dated by TCRdb to 2020 to 2023). Study-wide context: The study examined how self-reactive, shared T-cell receptor alpha chains are generated in the human thymus.

In the case of this clone: Its antigen is still unknown. The sample holds no much larger clone one base away, and base qualities are not on file.

The germline V gene supplies CDR1 SQVTM and CDR2 ANQGSEA. The CDR3 holds 10 amino acids from the cysteine to the phenylalanine. Only the CDR3 DNA is retained, 30 bases long and in frame from the first base. V drops 4 bases and J drops 6 bases, leaving 6 bases in between. The library was made by the immunoSEQ multiplex PCR assay. In TCRdb, the immuneACCESS table is reduced to in-frame sequences with V and J assigned. These tables do not hold every clone; where another copy was compared, an unresolved V gene accounts for under half, and the others remain unexplained. Across this sample there are roughly 550,000 clones, with approximately 78% seen only once. The ten largest clones capture 0.01% to 0.015% of the sample. This sample also belongs to another study, concerning human thymus T cells. The second paper states: Donors were immunologically healthy infants undergoing open corrective cardiac surgery for congenital heart defects in Finland. The thymus tissue came from surgical resects taken out during corrective cardiac surgery. Biased V and J gene segment usage appeared to be present in both thymic and peripheral blood repertoires. The related research reported highly overlapping thymic TCR repertoires among unrelated individuals. TCR alpha and beta repertoires from fewer than ten infant thymus samples and four related peripheral blood samples were characterized in the study. The infant donors were about 6 to 244 days old, and the cohort included more than five males and a couple of females. Thymocytes were released mechanically from tissue and stored at -70 °C as pellets of roughly 9.5-31 million cells. Genomic DNA was extracted from frozen cell pellets with a QIAsymphony instrument. The immunoSEQ multiplex PCR assay was used to amplify the TCRB and TCRAD loci from a standardized amount of quality-controlled genomic DNA. The amplicons covered the V(D)J region and were long enough to include the CDR3 and to identify the V and J genes. Amplicon sequencing was performed on an Illumina platform through the commercial immunoSEQ service. Corrections for primer bias and sequencing errors followed previously described methods, while TCRAD and TCRB definitions were based on the IMGT database. Analysis of the repertoires was done with immunoSEQ Analyzer 3.0 and VDJTools and included basic statistics, V/J segment usage, diversity estimates, rarefaction and pairwise overlap. Diversity was estimated with Chao1, ChaoE, Efron-Thisted, Shannon and inverse Simpson indices, and also on datasets down-sampled to the smallest sample. Repertoire overlap was assessed by strict matching of CDR3 nucleotide sequence, V gene and J gene, and clustering was done by Jaccard-based multidimensional scaling. On average, thymus samples yielded roughly 770,000 unique TCRB clonotypes, whereas blood samples yielded approximately 84,000.

This clonotype was sampled from a boy under three years old with a congenital heart defect. Donor details come from another sample of the same person, matched by shared clones. What was sequenced was thymocytes. The chain is assembled from TRBV29-1 and TRBJ1-1; no confident D gene assignment can be made. The CDR3 loop reads CSVGEAEAFF. In nucleotides, the sequence is TGCAGCGTTGGGGAGGCTGAAGCTTTCTTT.